This TCR beta chain derives from a study of T cell responses to AZD1222 COVID-19 vaccine. Study-wide findings and caveats: In the spike-specific TCR repertoire, nearly half reportedly target unmutated variant regions. In a largely white British group with more females than males, clonal diversity was possibly underestimated. With two AZD1222 doses given, Spike-specific TCR breadth and depth both rose. There were vaccine-associated CD4 TCRs across spike, dominant at 160-218 and 743-854.

Generated by immunoSEQ multiplex PCR, the TCRdb table keeps only in-frame clones and is missing some. The profile shows 130,000 to 150,000 clones, more than 75% of them singletons. Details on this clone: Antigen specificity is unknown.

J was trimmed by 3 bases and V by 5 bases; bases with no gene match: 6. This CDR3 has 15 residues. Germline-derived CDR1 and CDR2 are SGHAT and FQNNGV. The genes are TRBV11-2 and TRBJ2-7, with 11 bases identical to TRBD1. The specimen was peripheral blood, collected on day 0 of MenACWY control vaccination. The source is an adult in good health. CDR3 amino acids: CASSLGTGGNYEQYF. In DNA, the CDR3 is TGTGCCAGCAGCCTAGGGACAGGGGGGAACTACGAGCAGTACTTC. The whole variable domain, filled in from reference TRBV11-2 and TRBJ2-7, reads EAGVAQSPRYKIIEKRQSVAFWCNPISGHATLYWYQQILGQGPKLLIQFQNNGVVDDSQLPKDRFSAERLKGVDSTLKIQPAKLEDSAVYLCASSLGTGGNYEQYFGPGTRLTVT.